This T cell receptor (beta chain) emerged from a study of cytomegalovirus exposure and HLA in healthy donors. On the study more broadly: Earlier work reported approximately 110 million unique TCR beta sequences from about 170 million T cells.

To note about this clone: Its matching antigen is unknown.

This CDR3 spans 17 amino acids. Deletions cut 5 bases from V and 3 bases from J, with 23 bases between. Germline assignment: CDR1 SEHNR and CDR2 FQNEAQ (reference sequence). Healthy bone marrow donors formed the donor group. These donors counted as nominally healthy when sampled, but unrecorded immune exposures were likely. The PCR ran on 60 Vbeta and 13 Jbeta primers. Assay used: immunoSEQ multiplex PCR; TCRdb lists only in-frame clones, some missing. The sample gives some 130,000 clones, 75% to 85% of which show up once; roughly 2.5% is in the top ten. Findings of the study overall: There were 150 to 200 TCR beta chains listed as cytomegalovirus-associated.

The chain links TRBV7-9 to TRBJ2-7; the D gene is possibly TRBD2 (6 bases). The sequence was obtained from a man between 45 and 60 years old in good health and CMV-seronegative. Sequencing was performed on PBMCs. CDR3 protein: CASSPTPGAGSYYEQYF. The DNA of the CDR3 is TGTGCCAGCAGCCCAACTCCGGGAGCGGGTTCCTACTACGAGCAGTACTTC. The whole variable domain, filled in from reference TRBV7-9 and TRBJ2-7, reads DTGVSQNPRHKITKRGQNVTFRCDPISEHNRLYWYRQTLGQGPEFLTYFQNEAQLEKSRLLSDRFSAERPKGSFSTLEIQRTEQGDSAMYLCASSPTPGAGSYYEQYFGPGTRLTVT.